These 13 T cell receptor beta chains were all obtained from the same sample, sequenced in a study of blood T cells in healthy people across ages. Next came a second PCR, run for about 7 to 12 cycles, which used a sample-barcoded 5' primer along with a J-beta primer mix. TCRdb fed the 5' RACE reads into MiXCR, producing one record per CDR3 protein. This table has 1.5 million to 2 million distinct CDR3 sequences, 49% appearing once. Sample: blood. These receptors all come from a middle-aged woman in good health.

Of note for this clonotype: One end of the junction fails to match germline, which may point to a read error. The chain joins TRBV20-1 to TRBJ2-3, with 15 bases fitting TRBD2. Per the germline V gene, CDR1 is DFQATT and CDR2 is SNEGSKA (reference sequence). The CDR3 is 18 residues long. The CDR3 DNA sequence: TGCAGTGCTTGTGGGACTAGCGGGGGGAACTGGTGCACAGATACACAGTATTTT. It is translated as CSACGTSGGNWCTDTQYF.

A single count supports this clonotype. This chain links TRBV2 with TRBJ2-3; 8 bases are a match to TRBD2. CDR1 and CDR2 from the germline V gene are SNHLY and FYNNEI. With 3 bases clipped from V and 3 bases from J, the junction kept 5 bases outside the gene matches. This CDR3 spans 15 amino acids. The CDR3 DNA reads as TGTGCCAGCAGTGATAGGCGGGGGGCGACAGATACGCAGTATTTT. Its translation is CASSDRRGATDTQYF.

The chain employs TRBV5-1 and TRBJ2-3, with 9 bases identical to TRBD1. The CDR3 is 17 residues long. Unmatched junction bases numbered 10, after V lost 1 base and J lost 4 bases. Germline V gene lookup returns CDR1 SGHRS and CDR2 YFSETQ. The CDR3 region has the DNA TGCGCCAGCAGCTTGTGGAATACAGGGGGCGAAGCAGATACGCAGTATTTT. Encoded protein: CASSLWNTGGEADTQYF.

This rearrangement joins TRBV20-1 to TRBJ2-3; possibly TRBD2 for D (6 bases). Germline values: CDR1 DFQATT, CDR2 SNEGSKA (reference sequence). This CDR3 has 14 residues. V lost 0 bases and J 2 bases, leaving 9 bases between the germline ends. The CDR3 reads CSARDADYTDTQYF. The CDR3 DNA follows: TGCAGTGCTAGAGACGCGGACTACACAGATACGCAGTATTTT.

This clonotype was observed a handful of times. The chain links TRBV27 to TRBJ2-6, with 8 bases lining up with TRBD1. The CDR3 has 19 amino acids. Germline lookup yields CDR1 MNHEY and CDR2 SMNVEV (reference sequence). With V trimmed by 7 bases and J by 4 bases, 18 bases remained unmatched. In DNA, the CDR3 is TGTGCCAGCACAGAACACGGACAGGGTCGTGTTTGGGGGGCCAACGTCCTGACTTTC. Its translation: CASTEHGQGRVWGANVLTF.

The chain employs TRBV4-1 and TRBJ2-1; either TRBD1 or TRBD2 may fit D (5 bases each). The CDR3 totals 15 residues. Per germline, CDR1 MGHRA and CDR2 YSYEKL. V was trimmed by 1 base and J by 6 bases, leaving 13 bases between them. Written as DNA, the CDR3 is TGCGCCAGCAGCCAAGTGGGGCTAGCCGCCAATGAGCAGTTCTTC. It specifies CASSQVGLAANEQFF.

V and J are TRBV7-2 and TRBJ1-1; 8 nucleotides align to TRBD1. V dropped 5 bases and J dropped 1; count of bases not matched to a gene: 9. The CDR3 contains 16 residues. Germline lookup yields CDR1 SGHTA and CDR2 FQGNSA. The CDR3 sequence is CASSRDRSLRNTEAFF. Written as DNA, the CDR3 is TGTGCCAGCAGCAGGGACAGGAGCCTTCGGAACACTGAAGCTTTCTTT.

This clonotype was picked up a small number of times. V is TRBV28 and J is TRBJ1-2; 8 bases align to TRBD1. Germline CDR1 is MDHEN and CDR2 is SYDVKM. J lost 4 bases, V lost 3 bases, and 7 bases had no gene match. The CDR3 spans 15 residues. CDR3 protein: CASSFGGTGLYGYTF. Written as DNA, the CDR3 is TGTGCCAGCAGTTTTGGTGGGACAGGCCTCTATGGCTACACCTTC.

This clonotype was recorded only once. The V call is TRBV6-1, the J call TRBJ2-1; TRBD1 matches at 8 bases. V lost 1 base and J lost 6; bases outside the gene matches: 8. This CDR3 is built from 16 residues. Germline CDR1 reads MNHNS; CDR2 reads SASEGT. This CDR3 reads CASSEVWRQGSNEQFF. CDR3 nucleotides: TGTGCCAGCAGTGAAGTTTGGAGACAGGGGTCCAATGAGCAGTTCTTC.

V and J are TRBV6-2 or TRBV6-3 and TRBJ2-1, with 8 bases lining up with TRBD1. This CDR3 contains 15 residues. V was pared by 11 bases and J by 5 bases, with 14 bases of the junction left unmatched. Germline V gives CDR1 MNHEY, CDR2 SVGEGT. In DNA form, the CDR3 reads TGTGCCTCAAGGCCTATGGGGACAGGAAACAATGAGCAGTTCTTC. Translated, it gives CASRPMGTGNNEQFF.

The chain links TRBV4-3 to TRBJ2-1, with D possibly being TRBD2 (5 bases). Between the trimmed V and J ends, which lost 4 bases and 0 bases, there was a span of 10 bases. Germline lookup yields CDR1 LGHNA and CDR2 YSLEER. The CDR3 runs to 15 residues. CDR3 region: CASSPTRNSYNEQFF. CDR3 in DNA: TGCGCCAGCAGCCCCACTAGAAACTCCTACAATGAGCAGTTCTTC.

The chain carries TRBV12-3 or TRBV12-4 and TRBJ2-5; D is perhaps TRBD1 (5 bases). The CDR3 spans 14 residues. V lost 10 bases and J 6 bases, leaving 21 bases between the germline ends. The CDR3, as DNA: TGTGCCATCTCTCCAGGTGGCAGGGCACAGACCCAGTACTTC. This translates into CAISPGGRAQTQYF.

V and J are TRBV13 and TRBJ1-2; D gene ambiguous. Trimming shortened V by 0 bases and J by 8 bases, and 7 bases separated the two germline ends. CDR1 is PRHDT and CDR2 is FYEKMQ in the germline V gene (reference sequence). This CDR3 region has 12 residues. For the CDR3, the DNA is TGTGCCAGCAGCTTAGGGATGTCGGGCTACACCTTC. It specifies CASSLGMSGYTF.